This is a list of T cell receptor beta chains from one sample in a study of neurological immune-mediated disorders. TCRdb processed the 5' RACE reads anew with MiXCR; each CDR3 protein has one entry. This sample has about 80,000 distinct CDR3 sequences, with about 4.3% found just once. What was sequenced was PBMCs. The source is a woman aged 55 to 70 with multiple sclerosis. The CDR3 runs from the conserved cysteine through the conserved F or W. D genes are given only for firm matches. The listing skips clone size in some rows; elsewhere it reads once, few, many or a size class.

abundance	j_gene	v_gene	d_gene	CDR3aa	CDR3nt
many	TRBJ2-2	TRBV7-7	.	CASSVQNTGELFF	TGTGCCAGCAGCGTACAAAACACCGGGGAGCTGTTTTTT
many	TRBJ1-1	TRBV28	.	CASSLSRVGTEAFF	TGTGCCAGCAGTTTATCGCGGGTGGGCACTGAAGCTTTCTTT
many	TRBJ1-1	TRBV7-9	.	CASSKELRGTEAFF	TGTGCCAGCAGCAAAGAACTTCGGGGCACTGAAGCTTTCTTT
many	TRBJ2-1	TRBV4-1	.	CASSHQTENEQFF	TGCGCCAGCAGCCATCAGACAGAAAATGAGCAGTTCTTC
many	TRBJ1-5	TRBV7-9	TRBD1	CASSQDRDSNQPQHF	TGTGCCAGCAGCCAGGACAGGGACAGCAATCAGCCCCAGCATTTT
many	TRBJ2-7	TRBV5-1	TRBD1	CASSQTGGSYEQYF	TGCGCCAGCAGCCAGACAGGGGGCTCCTACGAGCAGTACTTC
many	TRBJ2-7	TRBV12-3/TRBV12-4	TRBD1	CASSTDRGYEQYF	TGTGCCAGCAGCACGGACAGGGGCTACGAGCAGTACTTC
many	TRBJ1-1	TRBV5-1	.	CASSLLPGLNTEAFF	TGCGCCAGCAGCTTGTTACCGGGGTTGAACACTGAAGCTTTCTTT
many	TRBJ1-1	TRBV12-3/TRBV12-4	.	CASSLALGRAAFF	TGTGCCAGCAGTTTAGCGCTAGGCAGGGCGGCTTTCTTT
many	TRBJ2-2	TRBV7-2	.	CASSLARPGELFF	TGTGCCAGCAGCTTAGCCCGACCGGGGGAGCTGTTTTTT
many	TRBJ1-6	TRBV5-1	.	CASSLVAGLNNSPLHF	TGCGCCAGCAGCTTGGTGGCAGGACTCAATAATTCACCCCTCCACTTT
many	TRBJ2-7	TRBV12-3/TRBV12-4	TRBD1	CASSSTGTEQYF	TGTGCCAGCAGTTCGACAGGGACCGAGCAGTACTTC
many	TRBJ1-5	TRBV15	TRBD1	CATSRGQVSSNQPQHF	TGTGCCACCAGTCGAGGACAGGTTTCTAGCAATCAGCCCCAGCATTTT
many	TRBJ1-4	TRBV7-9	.	CASSLGEGGEKLFF	TGTGCCAGCAGCCTCGGAGAGGGGGGAGAAAAACTGTTTTTT
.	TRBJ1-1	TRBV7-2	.	CASSLPGARALF	TGTGCCAGCAGCTTACCCGGGGCCAGGGCTCTCTTT
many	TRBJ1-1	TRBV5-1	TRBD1	CASSFISTGTATEAFF	TGCGCCAGCAGCTTCATTTCTACCGGGACAGCTACTGAAGCTTTCTTT
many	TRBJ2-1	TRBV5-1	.	CASSLGQTYNEQFF	TGCGCCAGCAGCTTAGGTCAGACCTACAATGAGCAGTTCTTC
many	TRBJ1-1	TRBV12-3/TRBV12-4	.	CASTPRSAANTEAFF	TGTGCCAGCACTCCCCGGTCGGCGGCGAACACTGAAGCTTTCTTT
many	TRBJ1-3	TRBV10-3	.	CAISESITMISGNTIYF	TGTGCCATCAGTGAGTCCATTACGATGATCTCTGGAAACACCATATATTTT
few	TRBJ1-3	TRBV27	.	CASSFRSGGSGNTIYF	TGTGCCAGCAGTTTTCGTTCGGGGGGCTCTGGAAACACCATATATTTT
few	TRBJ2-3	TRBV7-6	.	CASSLDVPGGLTDTQYF	TGTGCCAGCAGCTTAGACGTTCCAGGAGGCCTCACAGATACGCAGTATTTT
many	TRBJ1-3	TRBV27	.	CASWQSGGNTIYF	TGTGCCAGCTGGCAGAGCGGTGGAAACACCATATATTTT
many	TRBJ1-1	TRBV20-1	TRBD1	CSANRGPDNTEAFF	TGCAGTGCGAACAGGGGGCCGGATAACACTGAAGCTTTCTTT
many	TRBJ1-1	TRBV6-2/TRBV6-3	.	CASSSTGTEAFF	TGTGCCAGCAGTTCTACGGGCACTGAAGCTTTCTTT
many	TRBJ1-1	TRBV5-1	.	CASSLEVGNTEAFF	TGCGCCAGCAGCTTGGAGGTAGGGAACACTGAAGCTTTCTTT
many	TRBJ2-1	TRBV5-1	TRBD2	CASSPSGGTYNEQFF	TGCGCCAGCAGCCCAAGCGGGGGGACCTACAATGAGCAGTTCTTC
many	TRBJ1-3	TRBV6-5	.	CASRSRTVSSGNTIYF	TGTGCCAGCAGAAGCAGGACAGTCTCCTCTGGAAACACCATATATTTT
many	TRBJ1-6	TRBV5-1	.	CASSPQGFSPLHF	TGCGCCAGCAGCCCACAGGGATTTTCACCCCTCCACTTT
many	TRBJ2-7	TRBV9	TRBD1	CASSAYGQGADEQYF	TGTGCCAGCAGCGCGTACGGACAGGGGGCTGACGAGCAGTACTTC
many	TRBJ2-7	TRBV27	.	CASSLGAEVTYEQYF	TGTGCCAGCAGTTTGGGGGCAGAAGTGACCTACGAGCAGTACTTC
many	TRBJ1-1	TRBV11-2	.	CASSFSAVGLNTEAFF	TGTGCCAGCAGCTTTTCGGCGGTCGGACTGAACACTGAAGCTTTCTTT
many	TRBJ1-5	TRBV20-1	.	CSASARPSANSNQPQHF	TGCAGTGCTAGCGCGCGTCCGTCGGCAAATAGCAATCAGCCCCAGCATTTT
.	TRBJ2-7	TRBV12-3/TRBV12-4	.	CASSISGMSSYEQYF	TGTGCCAGCAGTATCTCAGGGATGAGCTCCTACGAGCAGTACTTC
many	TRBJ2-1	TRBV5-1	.	CASRLERVSSYNEQFF	TGCGCCAGCAGGTTGGAGAGGGTGTCGTCCTACAATGAGCAGTTCTTC
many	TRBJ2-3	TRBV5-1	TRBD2	CASSRLAGSTDTQYF	TGCGCCAGCAGTAGGTTAGCGGGGAGCACAGATACGCAGTATTTT
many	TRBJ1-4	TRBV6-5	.	CASSYDRTSNEKLFF	TGTGCCAGCAGTTACGACCGAACCTCCAATGAAAAACTGTTTTTT
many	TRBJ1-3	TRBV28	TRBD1	CASSLNVGTGRSGNTIYF	TGTGCCAGCAGTTTGAACGTCGGGACAGGGCGCTCTGGAAACACCATATATTTT
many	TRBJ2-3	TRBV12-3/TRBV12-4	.	CASSFIGSWDSTADTQYF	TGTGCCAGCAGTTTTATCGGGTCGTGGGACTCAACAGCAGATACGCAGTATTTT
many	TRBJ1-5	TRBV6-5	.	CASRGQFNQPQHF	TGTGCCAGCCGGGGGCAGTTCAATCAGCCCCAGCATTTT
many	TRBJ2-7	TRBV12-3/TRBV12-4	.	CASSYNYEQYF	TGTGCCAGCAGTTATAACTACGAGCAGTACTTC
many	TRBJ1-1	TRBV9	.	CASSVELGVPNTEAFF	TGTGCCAGCAGCGTAGAATTAGGGGTCCCGAACACTGAAGCTTTCTTT
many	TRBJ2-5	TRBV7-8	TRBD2	CASSFPSGGPDNQETQYF	TGTGCCAGCAGCTTCCCCAGCGGGGGGCCGGATAATCAAGAGACCCAGTACTTC
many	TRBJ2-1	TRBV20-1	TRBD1	CSARRRSRGLEQFF	TGCAGTGCAAGGAGAAGAAGCAGGGGGCTTGAGCAGTTCTTC
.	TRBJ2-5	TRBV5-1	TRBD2	CASSSGLAGAPRETQYF	TGCGCCAGCAGCTCCGGACTAGCGGGGGCCCCTAGGGAGACCCAGTACTTC